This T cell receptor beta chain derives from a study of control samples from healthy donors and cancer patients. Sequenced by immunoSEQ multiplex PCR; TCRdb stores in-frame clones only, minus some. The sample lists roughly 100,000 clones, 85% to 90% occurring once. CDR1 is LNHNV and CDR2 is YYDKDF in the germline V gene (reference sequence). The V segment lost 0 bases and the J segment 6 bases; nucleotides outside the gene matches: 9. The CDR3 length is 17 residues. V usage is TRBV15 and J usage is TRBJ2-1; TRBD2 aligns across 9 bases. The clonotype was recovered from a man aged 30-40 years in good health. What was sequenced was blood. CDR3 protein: CATSRDDPGLAINEQFF. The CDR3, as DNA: TGTGCCACCAGCAGAGATGACCCGGGACTAGCCATCAATGAGCAGTTCTTC. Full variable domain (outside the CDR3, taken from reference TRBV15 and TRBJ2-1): DAMVIQNPRYQVTQFGKPVTLSCSQTLNHNVMYWYQQKSSQAPKLLFHYYDKDFNNEADTPDNFQSRRPNTSFCFLDIRSPGLGDTAMYLCATSRDDPGLAINEQFFGPGTRLTVL.